This T cell receptor (beta chain) was sequenced in a study of OX40 agonist ivuxolimab in advanced cancers. For the study at large: Dose-escalation patients had hepatocellular carcinoma, melanoma, renal cell or head and neck cancer. Allowance was made for prior anti-PD-1, anti-PD-L1 or anti-CTLA-4 therapy, and roughly 39% had some.

Study-level findings and limits: Low normalized clonal expansion also occurred in some nonresponding patients. At 0.1 to 3.0 mg/kg and by week 6, CD4+ and CD8+ T cells in the blood had expanded clonally.

Measured with immunoSEQ multiplex PCR; TCRdb has only the in-frame clones, and not every one. The sample includes about 38,000 clones, approximately 80% of them seen just once. Per the germline V gene, CDR1 is SQVTM and CDR2 is ANQGSEA. V lost 7 bases and J lost 5, with 14 bases in between. CDR3 length: 12 amino acids. With respect to this clone: Its target is not known.

This chain joins TRBV29-1 and TRBJ2-5; D might be TRBD2 (7 bases). The sequenced sample was CD4+ or CD8+ T cells sorted from blood, obtained in a trial of the OX40 agonist ivuxolimab. This sequence was found in an adult with an advanced solid tumor such as melanoma, head and neck, liver or kidney cancer. CDR3 nucleotide sequence: TGCAGCGAAAGGGGGGGGAGCGAGACCCAGTACTTC. Amino acid sequence: CSERGGSETQYF.